These T cell receptor beta chains were read from a single sample in a study of blood T cell repertoires in COVID-19. The table came from immunoSEQ multiplex PCR; TCRdb's copy has only in-frame clones and leaves some out. The sample lists around 150,000 clones, around 82% occurring once. Material: peripheral blood. These receptors came from a woman aged 40 to 49 with COVID-19, enrolled during active disease. Each CDR3 is given with its conserved first and last residue. Fields, in order: D gene, V gene, clone size, J gene, CDR3 DNA, CDR3 protein. The D gene is left open where the match is weak. A row's size may be missing; if present it is once, few, many or a size class.

d_gene: -; v_gene: TRBV15; abundance: -; j_gene: TRBJ1-5; CDR3nt: TGTGCCACCAGCAGAGGCCTAGGACAGAGCAATCAGCCCCAGCATTTT; CDR3aa: CATSRGLGQSNQPQHF
d_gene: TRBD1; v_gene: TRBV19; abundance: -; j_gene: TRBJ2-1; CDR3nt: TGTGCCAGTAGTCTCCCCGGGACAGGGTGGAATGAGCAGTTCTTC; CDR3aa: CASSLPGTGWNEQFF
d_gene: -; v_gene: TRBV7-8; abundance: many; j_gene: TRBJ1-1; CDR3nt: TGTGCCAGCAGCTTGGGTTTGGGGGGCACTGAAGCTTTCTTT; CDR3aa: CASSLGLGGTEAFF
d_gene: TRBD1; v_gene: TRBV28; abundance: -; j_gene: TRBJ2-7; CDR3nt: TGTGCCAGCGGCTACCTAACCCGGGACAGAGTCTACGGGCAGTACTTC; CDR3aa: CASGYLTRDRVYGQYF
d_gene: -; v_gene: TRBV11-2; abundance: -; j_gene: TRBJ2-3; CDR3nt: TGTGCCAGCAGCTTAGGACACAGGGGCACAGATACGCAGTATTTT; CDR3aa: CASSLGHRGTDTQYF
d_gene: TRBD2; v_gene: TRBV4-2; abundance: -; j_gene: TRBJ2-3; CDR3nt: TGTGCCAGCAGCCAAGTAGCGGGAGGGGCAGATACGCAGTATTTT; CDR3aa: CASSQVAGGADTQYF
d_gene: TRBD2; v_gene: TRBV25-1; abundance: -; j_gene: TRBJ2-1; CDR3nt: TGTGCCAGCAGTCCCGGGACTAGACCTGCCTACAATGAGCAGTTCTTC; CDR3aa: CASSPGTRPAYNEQFF
d_gene: TRBD2; v_gene: TRBV29-1; abundance: -; j_gene: TRBJ2-3; CDR3nt: TGCAGCGTCCCTCCGGGACTAGCGCCCGGGCGGGGCACAGATACGCAGTATTTT; CDR3aa: CSVPPGLAPGRGTDTQYF
d_gene: -; v_gene: TRBV6-5; abundance: few; j_gene: TRBJ1-1; CDR3nt: TGTGCCAGCAGTCTGAGAGGGGGTTACACTGAAGCTTTCTTT; CDR3aa: CASSLRGGYTEAFF
d_gene: TRBD2; v_gene: TRBV27; abundance: -; j_gene: TRBJ2-1; CDR3nt: TGTGCCAGCAGTTTATCGGGGGGGGTGGGCGATGAGCAGTTCTTC; CDR3aa: CASSLSGGVGDEQFF
d_gene: -; v_gene: TRBV24-1; abundance: few; j_gene: TRBJ1-2; CDR3nt: TGTGCCACCAGTGACTCGGTTGGCTACACCTTC; CDR3aa: CATSDSVGYTF
d_gene: TRBD1; v_gene: TRBV27; abundance: few; j_gene: TRBJ1-5; CDR3nt: TGTGCCAGCAGTTTATCGCACTCGGGACAGGGAGCGTTATTGCGTCAGCCCCAGCATTTT; CDR3aa: CASSLSHSGQGALLRQPQHF
d_gene: TRBD1; v_gene: TRBV27; abundance: -; j_gene: TRBJ1-2; CDR3nt: TGTGCCAGCGGTCCAGGGGGAAATGGCTACACCTTC; CDR3aa: CASGPGGNGYTF
d_gene: -; v_gene: TRBV6-5; abundance: -; j_gene: TRBJ1-1; CDR3nt: TGTGCCAGCGCCGACGGAGGGTGGACTGAAGCTTTCTTT; CDR3aa: CASADGGWTEAFF
d_gene: -; v_gene: TRBV19; abundance: -; j_gene: TRBJ2-3; CDR3nt: TGTGCCAGTAGTATTGGCAGTAACACAGATACGCAGTATTTT; CDR3aa: CASSIGSNTDTQYF
d_gene: -; v_gene: TRBV11-2; abundance: many; j_gene: TRBJ1-2; CDR3nt: TGTGCCAGCAGATTTAGCTCTCTGATCGGGGGCTACACCTTC; CDR3aa: CASRFSSLIGGYTF
d_gene: -; v_gene: TRBV23-1; abundance: -; j_gene: TRBJ2-1; CDR3nt: TGCGCCAGCAGTCAATCGGTCCCCACAGGGTACCCCTACAATGAGCAGTTCTTC; CDR3aa: CASSQSVPTGYPYNEQFF
d_gene: TRBD1; v_gene: TRBV19; abundance: once; j_gene: TRBJ2-5; CDR3nt: TGTGCCAGTAGTACGGGACAGGGGATGGACCAGTACTTC; CDR3aa: CASSTGQGMDQYF
d_gene: TRBD1; v_gene: TRBV11-2; abundance: -; j_gene: TRBJ1-3; CDR3nt: TGTGCCAGCAGTTCACAGGGGAAGGTGGCCTCTGGAAACACCATATATTTT; CDR3aa: CASSSQGKVASGNTIYF
d_gene: -; v_gene: TRBV11-2; abundance: -; j_gene: TRBJ2-7; CDR3nt: TGTGCCAGCAGCTTAGGTGCGCACGAGCAGTACTTC; CDR3aa: CASSLGAHEQYF
d_gene: TRBD1; v_gene: TRBV29-1; abundance: -; j_gene: TRBJ1-4; CDR3nt: TGCAGCGTAAAACAGGGGATGATGGCAAAACTGTTTTTT; CDR3aa: CSVKQGMMAKLFF
d_gene: -; v_gene: TRBV4-2; abundance: -; j_gene: TRBJ2-2; CDR3nt: TGTGCCAGCAGCCAGCTGTGGGGGCGAAACACCGGGGAGCTGTTTTTT; CDR3aa: CASSQLWGRNTGELFF
d_gene: TRBD1; v_gene: TRBV7-9; abundance: -; j_gene: TRBJ1-1; CDR3nt: TGTGCCAGCAGCTCCCGACAGGGCCTGGGGAACACTGAAGCTTTCTTT; CDR3aa: CASSSRQGLGNTEAFF
d_gene: TRBD2; v_gene: TRBV5-6; abundance: few; j_gene: TRBJ2-2; CDR3nt: TGTGCCAGCAGCTGGCTGACTAGCGGGAAACTCGGGGAGCTGTTTTTT; CDR3aa: CASSWLTSGKLGELFF
d_gene: -; v_gene: TRBV28; abundance: -; j_gene: TRBJ2-7; CDR3nt: TGTGCCAGCAGTTTATGGGACAGAGGTCCCTACGAGCAGTACTTC; CDR3aa: CASSLWDRGPYEQYF
d_gene: -; v_gene: TRBV28; abundance: -; j_gene: TRBJ2-7; CDR3nt: TGTGCCAGCAGACCTCAGGGTTCCTACGAGCAGTACTTC; CDR3aa: CASRPQGSYEQYF
d_gene: TRBD2; v_gene: TRBV5-6; abundance: -; j_gene: TRBJ2-7; CDR3nt: TGTGCCAGCAGCAGTGGACTAGCGGGAGTTGGGCAGTACTTC; CDR3aa: CASSSGLAGVGQYF
d_gene: -; v_gene: TRBV6-5; abundance: -; j_gene: TRBJ1-4; CDR3nt: TGTGCCAGCAGCATCACAGCAACTAATGAAAAACTGTTTTTT; CDR3aa: CASSITATNEKLFF
d_gene: -; v_gene: TRBV7-9; abundance: -; j_gene: TRBJ1-2; CDR3nt: TGTGCCAGCAGCTTAGGGAATCAAGGGGGACATGGCTACACCTTC; CDR3aa: CASSLGNQGGHGYTF
d_gene: TRBD2; v_gene: TRBV4-1; abundance: -; j_gene: TRBJ2-1; CDR3nt: TGCGCCAGCAGTCAAGTTGGTAGCGGGAGGGCCTCATACAATGAGCAGTTCTTC; CDR3aa: CASSQVGSGRASYNEQFF
d_gene: -; v_gene: TRBV7-8; abundance: -; j_gene: TRBJ1-5; CDR3nt: TGTGCCAGCAGCCAAACCGAGACTCCCACCCGGGGTCAGCCCCAGCATTTT; CDR3aa: CASSQTETPTRGQPQHF
d_gene: -; v_gene: TRBV7-9; abundance: -; j_gene: TRBJ1-6; CDR3nt: TGTGCCAGCAGCCGAAACCAACAGGGATCACCCCTCCACTTT; CDR3aa: CASSRNQQGSPLHF
d_gene: TRBD1; v_gene: TRBV10-3; abundance: -; j_gene: TRBJ1-1; CDR3nt: TGTGCCATCAGCAAGACAGGGACCACTGAAGCTTTCTTT; CDR3aa: CAISKTGTTEAFF
d_gene: -; v_gene: TRBV7-2; abundance: -; j_gene: TRBJ1-2; CDR3nt: TGTGCCAGCAGCTTAGGCGGGCTGGGCTACACCTTC; CDR3aa: CASSLGGLGYTF
d_gene: TRBD1; v_gene: TRBV28; abundance: -; j_gene: TRBJ1-2; CDR3nt: TGTGCCAGCAGTTGGCGACAGGGGAGAGGATATGGCTACACCTTC; CDR3aa: CASSWRQGRGYGYTF
d_gene: TRBD1; v_gene: TRBV18; abundance: -; j_gene: TRBJ2-7; CDR3nt: TGTGCCAGCTCCCAAACAACAGGGGGCCGCGAGCAGTACTTC; CDR3aa: CASSQTTGGREQYF
d_gene: -; v_gene: TRBV30; abundance: -; j_gene: TRBJ2-3; CDR3nt: TGTGCCTGTTCCGGGACTGGAGGGTCAGATACGCAGTATTTT; CDR3aa: CACSGTGGSDTQYF
d_gene: TRBD2; v_gene: TRBV27; abundance: -; j_gene: TRBJ2-1; CDR3nt: TGTGCCAGCAGTTTCCCGGGGGGGCAGTTCTTC; CDR3aa: CASSFPGGQFF
d_gene: TRBD1; v_gene: TRBV28; abundance: once; j_gene: TRBJ1-5; CDR3nt: TGTGCCAGCAGTCCGGGACAGGGCGGGCAGCCCCAGCATTTT; CDR3aa: CASSPGQGGQPQHF
d_gene: -; v_gene: TRBV7-8; abundance: -; j_gene: TRBJ2-7; CDR3nt: TGTGCCAGCAGCTTATGGCAGGGCTACGAGCAGTACTTC; CDR3aa: CASSLWQGYEQYF
d_gene: -; v_gene: TRBV19; abundance: -; j_gene: TRBJ1-1; CDR3nt: TGTGCCAGTAGTACCAGTATGAACACTGAAGCTTTCTTT; CDR3aa: CASSTSMNTEAFF
d_gene: -; v_gene: TRBV7-8; abundance: -; j_gene: TRBJ2-5; CDR3nt: TGTGCCAGCAGCTTAAACAGCCCCCAAGAGACCCAGTACTTC; CDR3aa: CASSLNSPQETQYF
d_gene: -; v_gene: TRBV30; abundance: -; j_gene: TRBJ2-3; CDR3nt: TGTGCCTGGAATGTGGGCAGCCCAGATACGCAGTATTTT; CDR3aa: CAWNVGSPDTQYF
d_gene: TRBD2; v_gene: TRBV29-1; abundance: -; j_gene: TRBJ2-1; CDR3nt: TGCAGCGTTGAAGCGACACTAGCGGGAGGTGAGCAGTTCTTC; CDR3aa: CSVEATLAGGEQFF